The clone carrying this T cell receptor beta chain has at least ten counts. Its antigen is not identified. This entry belongs to a study of T cells in Graves' hyperthyroidism and ophthalmopathy. Study-wide results and limits: The model identified upcoming ophthalmopathy a median about 7.1 months ahead of onset.

Amplified regions were TCR beta CDR3 sequences from RNA transcripts. TCR CDR3 underwent first-round RT-PCR with the HTBI primer set. In TCRdb, the multiplex PCR reads were re-called with MiXCR into one record per CDR3 protein. Of 500,000 to 750,000 distinct CDR3 sequences detected, 40% to 55% appear once; the ten largest clones hold more than 7.5%. Thyroid ultrasound and orbital computed tomography, with clinical symptoms and serum thyroxine and TRAb, informed diagnoses. The length of the CDR3 is 14 residues. Trimming shortened V by 6 bases and J by 6 bases, and 18 bases separated the two germline ends.

This chain uses TRBV12-3 or TRBV12-4 with TRBJ2-7; D call uncertain. The sample taken for sequencing was peripheral blood or thyroid tissue (not recorded which). The receptor was isolated from a woman under 30 with Graves' hyperthyroidism. Here the CDR3 reads CASSPRAVVGEQYF. CDR3 sequence (DNA): TGTGCCAGCAGCCCCCGAGCTGTGGTTGGCGAGCAGTACTTC.